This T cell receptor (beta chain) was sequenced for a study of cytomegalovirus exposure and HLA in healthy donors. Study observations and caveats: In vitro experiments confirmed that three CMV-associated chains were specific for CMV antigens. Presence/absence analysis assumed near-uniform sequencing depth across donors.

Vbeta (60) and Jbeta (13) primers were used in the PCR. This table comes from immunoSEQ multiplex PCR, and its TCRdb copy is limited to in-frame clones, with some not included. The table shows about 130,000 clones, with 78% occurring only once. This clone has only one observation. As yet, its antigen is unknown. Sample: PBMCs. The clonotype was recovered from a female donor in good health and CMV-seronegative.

The CDR3 coding sequence is TGTGCCAGCAGCGGGGGACAGGGAGGCAATCAGCCCCAGCATTTT. As protein: CASSGGQGGNQPQHF. This chain uses TRBV9 with TRBJ1-5; TRBD1 aligns across 9 bases. The CDR3 totals 15 residues. J was trimmed by 2 bases and V by 3 bases; bases with no gene match: 3. The germline V gene has CDR1 SGDLS and CDR2 YYNGEE.